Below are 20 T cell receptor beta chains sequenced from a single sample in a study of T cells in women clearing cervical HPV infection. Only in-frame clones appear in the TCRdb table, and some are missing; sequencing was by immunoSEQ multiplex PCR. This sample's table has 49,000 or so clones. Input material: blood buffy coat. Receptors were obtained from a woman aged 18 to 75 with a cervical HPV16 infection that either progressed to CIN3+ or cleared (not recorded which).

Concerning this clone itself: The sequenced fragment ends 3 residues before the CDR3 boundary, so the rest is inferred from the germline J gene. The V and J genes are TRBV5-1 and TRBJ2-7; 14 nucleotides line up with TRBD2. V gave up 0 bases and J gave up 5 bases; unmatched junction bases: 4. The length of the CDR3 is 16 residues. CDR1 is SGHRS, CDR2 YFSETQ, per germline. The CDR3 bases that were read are TGCGCCAGCAGCTTGGGGGGGACTAGCGGGAGCCACGAG. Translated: CASSLGGTSGSHE. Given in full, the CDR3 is CASSLGGTSGSHEQYF.

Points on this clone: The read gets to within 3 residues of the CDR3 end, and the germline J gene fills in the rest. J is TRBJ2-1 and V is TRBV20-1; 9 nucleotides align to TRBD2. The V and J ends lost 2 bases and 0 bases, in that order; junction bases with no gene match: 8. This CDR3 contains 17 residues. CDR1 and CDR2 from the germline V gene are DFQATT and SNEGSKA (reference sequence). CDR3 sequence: CSARFGLAKSSYNEQFF. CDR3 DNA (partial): TGCAGTGCTAGATTCGGACTAGCGAAGAGCTCCTACAATGAG.

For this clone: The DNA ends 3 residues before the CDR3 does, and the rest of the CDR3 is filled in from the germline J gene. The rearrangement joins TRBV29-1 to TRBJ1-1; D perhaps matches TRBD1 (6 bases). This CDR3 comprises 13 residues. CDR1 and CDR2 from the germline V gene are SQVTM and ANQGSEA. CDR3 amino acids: CSVPKAGGLEAFF. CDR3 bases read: TGCAGCGTCCCGAAAGCGGGGGGCTTGGAA.

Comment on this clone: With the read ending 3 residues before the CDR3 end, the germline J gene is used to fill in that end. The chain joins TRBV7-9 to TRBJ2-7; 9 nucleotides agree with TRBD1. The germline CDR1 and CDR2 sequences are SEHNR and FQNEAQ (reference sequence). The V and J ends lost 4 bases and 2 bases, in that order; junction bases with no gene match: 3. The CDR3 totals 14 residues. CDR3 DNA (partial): TGTGCCAGCAGCTCCGGGGACAGGGCCTACGAG. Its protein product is CASSSGDRAYE. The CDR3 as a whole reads CASSSGDRAYEQYF.

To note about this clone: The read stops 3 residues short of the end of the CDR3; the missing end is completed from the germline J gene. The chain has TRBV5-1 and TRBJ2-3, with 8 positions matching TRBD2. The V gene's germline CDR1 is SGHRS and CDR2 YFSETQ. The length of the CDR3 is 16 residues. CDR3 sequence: CASSQNSGARGETQYF. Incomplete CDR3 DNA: TGCGCCAGCAGCCAGAATAGCGGGGCCCGGGGGGAGACG.

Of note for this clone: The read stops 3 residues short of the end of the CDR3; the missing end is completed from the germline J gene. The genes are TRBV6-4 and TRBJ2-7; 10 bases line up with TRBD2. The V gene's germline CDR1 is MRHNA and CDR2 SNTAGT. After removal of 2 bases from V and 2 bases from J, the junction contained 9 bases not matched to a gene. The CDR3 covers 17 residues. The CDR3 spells CASSDPAGGPNPYEQYF. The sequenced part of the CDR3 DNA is TGTGCCAGCAGTGACCCAGCGGGAGGGCCGAATCCCTACGAG.

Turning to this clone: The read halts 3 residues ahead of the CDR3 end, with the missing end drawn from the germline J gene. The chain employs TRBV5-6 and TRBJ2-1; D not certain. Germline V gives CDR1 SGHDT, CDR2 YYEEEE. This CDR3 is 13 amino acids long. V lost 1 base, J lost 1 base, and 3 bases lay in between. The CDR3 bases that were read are TGTGCCAGCAGCTTGTCTTCCTACAATGAG. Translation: CASSLSSYNE. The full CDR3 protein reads CASSLSSYNEQFF.

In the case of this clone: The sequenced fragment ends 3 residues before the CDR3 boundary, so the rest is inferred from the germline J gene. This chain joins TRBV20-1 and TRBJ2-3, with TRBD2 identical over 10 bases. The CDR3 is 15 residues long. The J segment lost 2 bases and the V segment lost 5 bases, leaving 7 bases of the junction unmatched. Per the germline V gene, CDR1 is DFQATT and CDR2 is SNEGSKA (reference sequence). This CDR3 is CSAARTSGFTDTQYF. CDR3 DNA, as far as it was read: TGCAGTGCTGCCCGGACTAGCGGTTTCACAGATACG.

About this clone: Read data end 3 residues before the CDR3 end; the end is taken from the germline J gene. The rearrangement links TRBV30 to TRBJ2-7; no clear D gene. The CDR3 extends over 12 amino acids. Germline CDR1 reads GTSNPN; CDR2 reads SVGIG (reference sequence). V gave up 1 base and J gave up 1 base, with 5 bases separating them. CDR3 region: CAWSAGSYEQYF. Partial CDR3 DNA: TGTGCCTGGAGTGCCGGTTCCTACGAG. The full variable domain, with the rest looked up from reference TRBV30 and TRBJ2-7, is SQTIHQWPATLVQPVGSPLSLECTVEGTSNPNLYWYRQAAGRGLQLLFYSVGIGQISSEVPQNLSASRPQDRQFILSSKKLLLSDSGFYLCAWSAGSYEQYFGPGTRLTVT.

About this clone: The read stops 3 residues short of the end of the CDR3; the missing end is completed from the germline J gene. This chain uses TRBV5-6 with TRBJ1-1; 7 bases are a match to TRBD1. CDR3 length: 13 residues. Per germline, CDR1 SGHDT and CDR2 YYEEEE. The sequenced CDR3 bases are TGTGCCAGCAGCTTGGGACAGGGATTCGAA. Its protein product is CASSLGQGFE. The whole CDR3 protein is CASSLGQGFEAFF.

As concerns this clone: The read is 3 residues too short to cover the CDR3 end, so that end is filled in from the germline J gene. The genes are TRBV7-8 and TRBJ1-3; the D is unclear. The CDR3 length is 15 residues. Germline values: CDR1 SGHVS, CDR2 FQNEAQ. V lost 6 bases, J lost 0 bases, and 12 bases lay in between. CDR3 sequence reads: CASRMTDYSGNTIYF. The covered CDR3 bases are TGTGCCAGCAGAATGACCGACTACTCTGGAAACACC.

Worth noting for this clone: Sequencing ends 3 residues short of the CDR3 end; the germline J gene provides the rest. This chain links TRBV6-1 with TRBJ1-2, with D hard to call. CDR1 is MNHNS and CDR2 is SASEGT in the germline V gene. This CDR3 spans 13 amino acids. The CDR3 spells CASSVYSPPGYTF. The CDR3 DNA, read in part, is TGTGCCAGCAGTGTATACAGCCCGCCGGGC.

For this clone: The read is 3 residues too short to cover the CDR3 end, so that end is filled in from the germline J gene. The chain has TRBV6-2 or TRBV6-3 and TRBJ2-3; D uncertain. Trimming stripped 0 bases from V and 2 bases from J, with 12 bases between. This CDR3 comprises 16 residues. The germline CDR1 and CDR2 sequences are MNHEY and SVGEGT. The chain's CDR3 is CASSYSYSQATDTQYF. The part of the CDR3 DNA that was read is TGTGCCAGCAGTTACTCCTACAGCCAGGCCACAGATACG.

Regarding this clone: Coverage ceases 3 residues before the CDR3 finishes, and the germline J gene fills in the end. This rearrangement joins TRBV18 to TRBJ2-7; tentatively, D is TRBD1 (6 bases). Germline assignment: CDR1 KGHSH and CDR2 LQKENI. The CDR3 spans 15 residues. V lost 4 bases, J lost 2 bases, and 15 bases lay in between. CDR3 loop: CASSLNRDTPYEQYF. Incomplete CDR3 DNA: TGTGCCAGCTCACTCAACCGGGACACCCCCTACGAG.

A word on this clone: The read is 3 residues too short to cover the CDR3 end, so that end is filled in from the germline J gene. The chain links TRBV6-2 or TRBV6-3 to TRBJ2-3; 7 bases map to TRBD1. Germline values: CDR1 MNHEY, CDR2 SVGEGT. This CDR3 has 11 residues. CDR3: CAGGQEETQYF. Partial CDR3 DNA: TGTGCCGGCGGACAGGAAGAGACG.

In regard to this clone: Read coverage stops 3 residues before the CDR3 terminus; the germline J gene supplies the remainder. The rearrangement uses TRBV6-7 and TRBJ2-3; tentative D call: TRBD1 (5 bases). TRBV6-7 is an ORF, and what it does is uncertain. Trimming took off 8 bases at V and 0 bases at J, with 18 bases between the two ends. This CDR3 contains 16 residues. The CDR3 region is CASSRALRQSTDTQYF. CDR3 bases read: TGTGCCAGCTCGCGTGCGCTACGACAGAGCACAGATACG.

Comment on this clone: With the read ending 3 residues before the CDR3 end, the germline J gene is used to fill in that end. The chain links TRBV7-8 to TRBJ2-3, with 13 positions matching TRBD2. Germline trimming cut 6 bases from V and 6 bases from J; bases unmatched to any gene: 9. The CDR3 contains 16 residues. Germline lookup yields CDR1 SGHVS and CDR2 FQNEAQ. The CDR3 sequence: CASRIQGTSGTDTQYF. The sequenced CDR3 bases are TGTGCCAGCAGGATACAGGGGACTAGCGGGACCGATACG.

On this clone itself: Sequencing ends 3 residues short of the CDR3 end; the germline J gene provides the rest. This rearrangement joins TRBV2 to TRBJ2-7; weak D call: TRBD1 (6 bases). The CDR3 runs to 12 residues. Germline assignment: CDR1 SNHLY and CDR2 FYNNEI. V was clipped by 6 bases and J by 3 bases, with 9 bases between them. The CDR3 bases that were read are TGTGCCAGCAGCTTGGACAGCTACGAG. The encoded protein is CASSLDSYE. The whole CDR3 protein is CASSLDSYEQYF.

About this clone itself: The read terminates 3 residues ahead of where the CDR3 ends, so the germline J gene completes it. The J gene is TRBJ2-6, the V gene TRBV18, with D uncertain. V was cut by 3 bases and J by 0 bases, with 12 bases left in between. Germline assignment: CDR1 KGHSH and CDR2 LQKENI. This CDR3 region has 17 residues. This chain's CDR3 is CASSPMHSSSGANVLTF. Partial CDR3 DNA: TGTGCCAGCTCACCGATGCACTCAAGCTCTGGGGCCAACGTC.

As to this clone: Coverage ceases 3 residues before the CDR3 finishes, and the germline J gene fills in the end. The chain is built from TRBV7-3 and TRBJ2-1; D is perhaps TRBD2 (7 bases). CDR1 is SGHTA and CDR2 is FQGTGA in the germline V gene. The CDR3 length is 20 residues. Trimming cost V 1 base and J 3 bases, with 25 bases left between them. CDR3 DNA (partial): TGTGCCAGCAGCTTAATGGTATGGGGCGGGGGCTCTATTAACTACAATGAG. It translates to CASSLMVWGGGSINYNE. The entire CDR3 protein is CASSLMVWGGGSINYNEQFF.